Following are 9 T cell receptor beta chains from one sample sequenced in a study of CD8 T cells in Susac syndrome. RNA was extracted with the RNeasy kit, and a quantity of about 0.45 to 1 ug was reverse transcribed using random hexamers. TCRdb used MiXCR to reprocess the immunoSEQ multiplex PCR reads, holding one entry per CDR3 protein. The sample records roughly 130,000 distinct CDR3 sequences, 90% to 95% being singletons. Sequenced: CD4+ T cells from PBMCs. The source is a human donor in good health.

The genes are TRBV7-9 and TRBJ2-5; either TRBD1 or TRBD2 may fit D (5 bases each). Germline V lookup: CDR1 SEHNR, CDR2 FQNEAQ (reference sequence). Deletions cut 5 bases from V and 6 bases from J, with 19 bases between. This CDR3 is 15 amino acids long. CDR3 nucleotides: TGTGCCAGCAGCAGGAGGACAAACCTCGATCAGACCCAGTACTTC. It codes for CASSRRTNLDQTQYF.

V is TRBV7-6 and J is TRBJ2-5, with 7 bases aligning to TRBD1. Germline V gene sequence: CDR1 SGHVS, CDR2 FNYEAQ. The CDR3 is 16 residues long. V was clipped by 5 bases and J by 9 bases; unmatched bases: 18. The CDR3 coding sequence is TGTGCCAGCAGCAGCGATACAGGGGTGGTGGTCGAGCCCCAGTACTTC. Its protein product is CASSSDTGVVVEPQYF. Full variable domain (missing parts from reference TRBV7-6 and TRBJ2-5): GAGVSQSPRYKVTKRGQDVALRCDPISGHVSLYWYRQALGQGPEFLTYFNYEAQQDKSGLPNDRFSAERPEGSISTLTIQRTEQRDSAMYRCASSSDTGVVVEPQYFGPGTRLLVL.

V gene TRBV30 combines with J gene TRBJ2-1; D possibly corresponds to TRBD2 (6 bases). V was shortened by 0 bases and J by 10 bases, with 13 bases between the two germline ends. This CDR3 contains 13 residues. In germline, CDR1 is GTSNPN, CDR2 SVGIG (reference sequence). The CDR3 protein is CAWSVRREGEQFF. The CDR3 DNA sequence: TGTGCCTGGAGTGTTCGGCGGGAAGGAGAGCAGTTCTTC.

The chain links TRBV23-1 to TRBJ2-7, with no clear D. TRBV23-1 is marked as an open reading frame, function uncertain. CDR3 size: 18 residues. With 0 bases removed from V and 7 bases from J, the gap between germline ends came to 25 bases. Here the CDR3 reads CASSQSCLRWNRSREQYF. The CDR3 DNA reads TGCGCCAGCAGTCAATCGTGTCTTCGGTGGAACCGTTCTCGGGAGCAGTACTTC.

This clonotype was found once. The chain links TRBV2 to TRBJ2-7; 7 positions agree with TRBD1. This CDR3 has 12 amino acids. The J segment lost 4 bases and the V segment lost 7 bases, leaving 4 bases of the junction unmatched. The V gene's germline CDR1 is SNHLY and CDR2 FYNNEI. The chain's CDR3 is CASTQGVYEQYF. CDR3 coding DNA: TGTGCCAGCACGCAGGGGGTATACGAGCAGTACTTC.

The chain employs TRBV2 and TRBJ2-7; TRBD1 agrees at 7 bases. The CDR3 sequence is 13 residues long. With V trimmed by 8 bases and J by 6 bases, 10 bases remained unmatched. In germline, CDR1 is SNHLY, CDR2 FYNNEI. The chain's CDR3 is CASSKTGFAEQYF. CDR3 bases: TGTGCCAGCTCAAAGACAGGGTTCGCCGAGCAGTACTTC. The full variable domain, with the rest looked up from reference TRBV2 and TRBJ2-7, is EPEVTQTPSHQVTQMGQEVILRCVPISNHLYFYWYRQILGQKVEFLVSFYNNEISEKSEIFDDQFSVERPDGSNFTLKIRSTKLEDSAMYFCASSKTGFAEQYFGPGTRLTVT.

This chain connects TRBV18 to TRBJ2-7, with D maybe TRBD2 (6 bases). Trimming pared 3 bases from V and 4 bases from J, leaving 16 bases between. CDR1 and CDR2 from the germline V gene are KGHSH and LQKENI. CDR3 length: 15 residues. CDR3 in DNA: TGTGCCAGCTCACCGGGACTCCAACTACTTTACGAGCAGTACTTC. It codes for CASSPGLQLLYEQYF. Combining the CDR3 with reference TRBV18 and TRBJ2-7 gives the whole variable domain NAGVMQNPRHLVRRRGQEARLRCSPMKGHSHVYWYRQLPEEGLKFMVYLQKENIIDESGMPKERFSAEFPKEGPSILRIQQVVRGDSAAYFCASSPGLQLLYEQYFGPGTRLTVT.

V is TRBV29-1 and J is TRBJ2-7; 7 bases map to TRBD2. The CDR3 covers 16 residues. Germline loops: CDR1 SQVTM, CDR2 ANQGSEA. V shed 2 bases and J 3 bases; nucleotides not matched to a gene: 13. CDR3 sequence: CSVERLAGSGGYEQYF. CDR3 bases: TGCAGCGTTGAAAGACTAGCCGGGTCGGGGGGCTACGAGCAGTACTTC.

The CDR3 DNA sequence: TGTGCCAGCAGCCAAGATCTGGGCACCGGGGAGCTGTTTTTT. Translating it yields CASSQDLGTGELFF. V gene TRBV3-1 combines with J gene TRBJ2-2; no firm D call. Germline CDR1 reads LGHDT; CDR2 reads YNNKEL (reference sequence). The CDR3 spans 14 residues. V gave up 0 bases and J gave up 4 bases, with 6 bases separating them.